This T cell receptor (beta chain) comes out of a study of shared T cell receptors in the human thymus. The CDR3 sequence is 17 residues long. V lost 4 bases and J lost 5; bases outside the gene matches: 17. Germline lookup yields CDR1 LGHNA and CDR2 YNFKEQ. Only in-frame clones appear in the TCRdb table, and some are missing; sequencing was by immunoSEQ multiplex PCR. The sample lists roughly 500,000 clones, approximately 80% occurring once. These sequences were also reported in another study, on human thymus T cells. As that study records: Related research reported highly overlapping thymic repertoires among unrelated individuals.

The source is a boy under two years old with a congenital heart defect. Sequencing was done on a sample of thymocytes. The chain combines TRBV4-2 with TRBJ2-7; 7 bases line up with TRBD2. CDR3 DNA: TGTGCCAGCAGCCCCCCTCGGTGGCGGACTAGAGCAGACGAGCAGTACTTC. Protein sequence: CASSPPRWRTRADEQYF.